The 28 T cell receptor beta chains given below trace back to one sample, sequenced in a study of T cell responses to AZD1222 COVID-19 vaccine. Using immunoSEQ multiplex PCR, the repertoire was profiled, and TCRdb retains in-frame clones only, with some absent. The sample yields about 110,000 clones, 80% to 95% seen once. The sequenced sample was peripheral blood, obtained 28 days after the second AZD1222 dose. Every receptor here comes from an adult who received the AZD1222 COVID-19 vaccine.

This sequence joins TRBV28 and TRBJ1-1, with a tentative D call TRBD1 (5 bases). The germline V gene encodes CDR1 MDHEN and CDR2 SYDVKM. Between the trimmed V and J ends, which lost 4 bases and 4 bases, there was a span of 22 bases. The CDR3 is made up of 17 amino acids. The CDR3 nucleotides are TGTGCCAGCAGTTCCTCTAGCGGCGGGGGATGGACCACTGAAGCTTTCTTT. Translation: CASSSSSGGGWTTEAFF. Full variable domain (missing parts from reference TRBV28 and TRBJ1-1): DVKVTQSSRYLVKRTGEKVFLECVQDMDHENMFWYRQDPGLGLRLIYFSYDVKMKEKGDIPEGYSVSREKKERFSLILESASTNQTSMYLCASSSSSGGGWTTEAFFGQGTRLTVV.

This clone was recorded a few times. The genes are TRBV15 and TRBJ1-6, with 8 bases matching TRBD1. The germline V gene has CDR1 LNHNV and CDR2 YYDKDF (reference sequence). With V trimmed by 4 bases and J by 9 bases, 5 bases remained unmatched. The CDR3 is made up of 14 amino acids. CDR3 sequence reads: CATSIGQGSSPLHF. The CDR3 DNA sequence: TGTGCCACCAGCATAGGACAGGGTAGTTCACCCCTCCACTTT.

In this sample, this clone turned up a few times. The chain employs TRBV6-4 and TRBJ2-3; weak D call: TRBD1 (6 bases). Germline-derived CDR1 and CDR2 are MRHNA and SNTAGT. CDR3 size: 15 residues. V was clipped by 0 bases and J by 0 bases, with 7 bases between them. The CDR3 loop reads CASSDSQGSTDTQYF. The CDR3 DNA follows: TGTGCCAGCAGTGACTCCCAGGGGAGCACAGATACGCAGTATTTT.

J is TRBJ1-4 and V is TRBV7-9; D is uncertain. The CDR3 has 14 residues. V was cut by 5 bases and J by 8 bases, with 15 bases left in between. Germline assignment: CDR1 SEHNR and CDR2 FQNEAQ (reference sequence). The CDR3 loop is CASSQARVGEKLFF. The CDR3 DNA sequence: TGTGCCAGCAGCCAAGCCCGGGTTGGGGAAAAACTGTTTTTT. Full variable domain (missing parts from reference TRBV7-9 and TRBJ1-4): DTGVSQNPRHKITKRGQNVTFRCDPISEHNRLYWYRQTLGQGPEFLTYFQNEAQLEKSRLLSDRFSAERPKGSFSTLEIQRTEQGDSAMYLCASSQARVGEKLFFGSGTQLSVL.

This chain connects TRBV2 to TRBJ2-7; TRBD2 matches 7 bases. After removal of 1 base from V and 3 bases from J, the junction contained 3 bases not matched to a gene. Germline V lookup: CDR1 SNHLY, CDR2 FYNNEI. The CDR3 totals 14 residues. The CDR3 loop reads CASSEGGSLYEQYF. CDR3 nucleotides: TGTGCCAGCAGTGAAGGCGGGAGCCTCTACGAGCAGTACTTC.

This chain links TRBV5-6 with TRBJ1-1; no firm D call. This CDR3 comprises 15 residues. The V gene's germline CDR1 is SGHDT and CDR2 YYEEEE. With 2 bases removed from V and 1 base from J, the gap between germline ends came to 12 bases. Here the CDR3 reads CASSLSVAPNTEAFF. The CDR3 DNA sequence: TGTGCCAGCAGCTTATCGGTGGCCCCGAACACTGAAGCTTTCTTT.

The sample holds one count of this clone. This chain connects TRBV12-3 or TRBV12-4 to TRBJ1-6, with D possibly being TRBD1 (5 bases). The CDR3 has 13 residues. The V and J ends lost 6 bases and 7 bases respectively, with 10 bases between them. CDR3 region: CASRIEGNSPLHF. CDR3 bases: TGTGCCAGCAGAATTGAGGGGAATTCACCCCTCCACTTT.

This clone was counted a single time. The genes are TRBV13 and TRBJ1-6; 10 bases align to TRBD1. Germline V gene sequence: CDR1 PRHDT, CDR2 FYEKMQ (reference sequence). The CDR3 has 15 residues. V lost 4 bases to trimming and J lost 7 bases; unmatched junction nucleotides: 4. CDR3 residues: CASSSGQGENSPLHF. DNA of the CDR3: TGTGCCAGCAGCTCCGGACAGGGGGAAAATTCACCCCTCCACTTT. Filled out from reference TRBV13 and TRBJ1-6, the complete variable domain reads AAGVIQSPRHLIKEKRETATLKCYPIPRHDTVYWYQQGPGQDPQFLISFYEKMQSDKGSIPDRFSAQQFSDYHSELNMSSLELGDSALYFCASSSGQGENSPLHFGNGTRLTVT.

This chain links TRBV7-9 with TRBJ1-2, with D tentatively TRBD1 (5 bases). Germline CDR1 SEHNR, CDR2 FQNEAQ (reference sequence). CDR3 length: 15 residues. Trimming pared 3 bases from V and 9 bases from J, leaving 20 bases between. CDR3 amino acids: CASSLGGQGFKSYTF. CDR3 DNA: TGTGCCAGCAGCTTGGGCGGGCAGGGCTTTAAGAGCTACACCTTC.

The gene calls are TRBV13 and TRBJ2-1; 14 positions agree with TRBD2. The ends lost 5 bases at V and 5 bases at J; junction bases unmatched: 5. From germline, CDR1 is PRHDT and CDR2 FYEKMQ (reference sequence). The CDR3 sequence is 16 residues long. The CDR3 DNA reads TGTGCCAGCAGCCCCGCGGGACTAGCGGGGGACAATGAGCAGTTCTTC. It encodes CASSPAGLAGDNEQFF.

The chain uses TRBV9 and TRBJ2-3; TRBD2 aligns across 9 bases. Germline CDR1 is SGDLS and CDR2 is YYNGEE. J was trimmed by 4 bases and V by 1 base; bases with no gene match: 1. This CDR3 has 14 residues. As DNA, the CDR3 is TGTGCCAGCAGCGTATCTAGCGGGGCAGATACGCAGTATTTT. Amino acids: CASSVSSGADTQYF.

The sample holds one count of this clone. The rearrangement links TRBV12-5 to TRBJ2-1; 9 bases align to TRBD2. The CDR3 consists of 16 residues. V trimming: 4 bases; J trimming: 7 bases; junction bases outside the gene matches: 11. From germline, CDR1 is LGHNT and CDR2 FRNRAP. CDR3 nucleotide sequence: TGTGCTAGTGGTTCCTCAGGGCGGGGGGGCCCTAATGAGCAGTTCTTC. Protein: CASGSSGRGGPNEQFF.

The chain recombines TRBV19 with TRBJ2-3; the D call may be TRBD1 or TRBD2 (5 bases each). Trimming shortened V by 7 bases and J by 4 bases, and 12 bases separated the two germline ends. The CDR3 runs 13 residues. CDR1 and CDR2 from the germline V gene are LNHDA and SQIVND (reference sequence). CDR3 loop: CASKGWEPDTQYF. The CDR3, as DNA: TGTGCCAGTAAGGGGTGGGAGCCAGATACGCAGTATTTT.

The chain recombines TRBV5-6 with TRBJ1-5; possibly TRBD1 for D (5 bases). The germline V gene has CDR1 SGHDT and CDR2 YYEEEE. V was shortened by 4 bases and J by 3 bases, with 11 bases between the two germline ends. The CDR3 contains 14 residues. The CDR3 sequence: CASSLGRYNQPQHF. CDR3 nucleotide sequence: TGTGCCAGCAGCCTGGGACGGTACAATCAGCCCCAGCATTTT.

The chain joins TRBV19 to TRBJ2-7, with unresolved D. The CDR3 loop spans 14 amino acids. The V gene lost 9 bases and the J gene lost 6 bases, with 21 bases spanning the gap. The germline V gene encodes CDR1 LNHDA and CDR2 SQIVND (reference sequence). The CDR3 DNA sequence: TGTGCCAGAGTAGTAGAGGCCGCTGAGTGCGAGCAGTACTTC. Amino acids: CARVVEAAECEQYF.

This chain joins TRBV3-1 (or the pseudogene TRBV3-2) and TRBJ1-4; D is unresolved. The V gene lost 5 bases and the J gene lost 12 bases, with 16 bases spanning the gap. Germline CDR1 LGHDT, CDR2 YNNKEL (reference sequence). The CDR3 totals 13 residues. The CDR3 loop reads CASSSQVSSELFF. The CDR3 DNA follows: TGTGCCAGCAGCTCCCAAGTGAGTTCAGAACTGTTTTTT.

The CDR3 nucleotides are TGTGCCAGTTTACCAGAGCGGAACACTGAAGCTTTCTTT. Translated, it gives CASLPERNTEAFF. The genes are TRBV18 and TRBJ1-1; no firm D call. The V end was cut by 9 bases, the J end by 1 base, with 12 bases between. CDR3 size: 13 residues. The germline V gene encodes CDR1 KGHSH and CDR2 LQKENI.

The V gene is TRBV5-4, the J gene TRBJ1-2; 9 positions agree with TRBD1. CDR1 and CDR2 (germline): SGHNT, YYREEE (reference sequence). CDR3 length: 15 residues. The trim removed 4 bases at V and 6 bases at J, leaving 10 bases unmatched. Here the CDR3 DNA reads TGTGCCAGCAGCCGAGTGATCCGGACAGGGGATGGCTACACCTTC. Its protein is CASSRVIRTGDGYTF.

For the CDR3, the DNA is TGTGCCAGCAGCCCCGTCCTGGGGAATGCTGCAGATACGCAGTATTTT. It codes for CASSPVLGNAADTQYF. J is TRBJ2-3 and V is TRBV11-2; no clear D. Germline V gene sequence: CDR1 SGHAT, CDR2 FQNNGV. The CDR3 spans 16 residues. The ends were cut back, 5 bases at V and 4 bases at J, with 19 bases in the middle.

This clone has just one count. The chain joins TRBV28 to TRBJ2-7; D uncertain. Per the germline V gene, CDR1 is MDHEN and CDR2 is SYDVKM. The CDR3 runs 15 residues. V lost 3 bases and J 0 bases, leaving 12 bases between the germline ends. The CDR3 loop is CASSLGTPLSYEQYF. The DNA for the CDR3 is TGTGCCAGCAGTTTGGGTACGCCGCTCTCCTACGAGCAGTACTTC.

V gene TRBV5-4 combines with J gene TRBJ1-2; no reliable D call. V dropped 0 bases and J dropped 4 bases, with 10 bases sitting between them. Per germline, CDR1 SGHNT and CDR2 YYREEE (reference sequence). The length of the CDR3 is 14 residues. Here the CDR3 DNA reads TGTGCCAGCAGCTTGGGGACGGCGGGCTATGGCTACACCTTC. Translating gives CASSLGTAGYGYTF.

The chain carries TRBV24-1 and TRBJ2-2; TRBD2 aligns across 8 bases. The CDR3 has 15 amino acids. CDR1 and CDR2 (germline): KGHDR, SFDVKD. With 4 bases clipped from V and 7 bases from J, the junction kept 7 bases outside the gene matches. CDR3 residues: CATSDPGGANGELFF. The CDR3 DNA reads as TGTGCCACCAGTGACCCCGGGGGGGCCAACGGGGAGCTGTTTTTT.

This clone has just a few counts. This chain joins TRBV10-3 and TRBJ1-6; D may be TRBD1 (5 bases). V was shortened by 4 bases and J by 7 bases, with 11 bases between the two germline ends. Germline V gene sequence: CDR1 ENHRY, CDR2 SYGVKD. The CDR3 runs 14 residues. DNA of the CDR3: TGTGCCATCAGTGCCGGGGGGAACAATTCACCCCTCCACTTT. Translated: CAISAGGNNSPLHF.

The chain carries TRBV28 and TRBJ1-3; possible D gene TRBD1, 6 bases. Trimming stripped 7 bases from V and 8 bases from J, with 21 bases between. CDR1 is MDHEN, CDR2 SYDVKM, per germline. This CDR3 contains 15 residues. The CDR3: CASNQYRDAVHTIYF. The CDR3, as DNA: TGTGCCAGCAACCAATACAGGGATGCGGTCCACACCATATATTTT. Looking up the rest from reference TRBV28 and TRBJ1-3 gives the full variable domain: DVKVTQSSRYLVKRTGEKVFLECVQDMDHENMFWYRQDPGLGLRLIYFSYDVKMKEKGDIPEGYSVSREKKERFSLILESASTNQTSMYLCASNQYRDAVHTIYFGEGSWLTVV.

The chain joins TRBV21-1 to TRBJ2-3; TRBD2, the D gene given by the table, was not confirmed from the DNA. TRBV21-1 is an annotated pseudogene. CDR3 length: 17 amino acids. The CDR3 DNA reads as TGTGCCAGCAGCAAATGGTTGGAGCGGGGGGGTGGAGATACGCAGTATTTT. Translation gives CASSKWLERGGGDTQYF.

The chain employs TRBV27 and TRBJ2-1, with 9 bases fitting TRBD1. CDR1 is MNHEY, CDR2 SMNVEV, per germline (reference sequence). The V and J ends lost 2 bases and 2 bases, in that order; junction bases with no gene match: 10. The length of the CDR3 is 18 residues. CDR3 residues: CASSLGYPGQGPYNEQFF. CDR3 DNA: TGTGCCAGCAGTTTAGGATATCCGGGACAGGGTCCCTACAATGAGCAGTTCTTC.

The V and J genes are TRBV5-1 and TRBJ2-7, with 9 bases fitting TRBD1. J lost 4 bases, V lost 3 bases, and 11 bases had no gene match. Germline CDR1 SGHRS, CDR2 YFSETQ. The CDR3 is made up of 16 amino acids. CDR3 protein: CASSWSQGASLYEQYF. The CDR3 DNA sequence: TGCGCCAGCAGCTGGTCACAGGGGGCGAGTTTGTACGAGCAGTACTTC.

The V and J genes are TRBV7-8 and TRBJ1-1, with no clear D. The CDR3 totals 12 residues. The germline gives CDR1 SGHVS, CDR2 FQNEAQ. V lost 4 bases and J lost 0, with 3 bases in between. The DNA of the CDR3 is TGTGCCAGCAGCTGGATGAACACTGAAGCTTTCTTT. Amino acid sequence: CASSWMNTEAFF.